Detailed here is one T cell receptor beta chain. Its recognized antigen is unknown. No base qualities exist here, and no much larger clone lies one base off it. The data were obtained in a study of blood T cell repertoires in COVID-19 (dated by TCRdb to the early 2020s). Concerning the study at large: Samples covering the acute and convalescent phases of COVID-19 were provided by collaborators in the United States, Italy and Spain. Where available, HLA class I and class II types were obtained from metadata supplied by the sample provider rather than from assay-based typing. Samples came from the ongoing ImmuneRACE study (first 160 participants) plus 1,254 subjects from 6 global collaborators. Deeply sampled blood TCRbeta repertoires from subjects exposed to, actively infected with, or recovered from COVID-19 were included in the dataset. A freely available public database, intended as a resource for researchers studying the immune response to SARS-CoV-2, is where the repertoires were released. The material from the prospective study consisted of cDNA or gDNA derived from T cells, B-cell-depleted T cells, or PBMCs. A de-identified subject ID, COVID-19 status, age in years and sex were almost always included in the sample metadata. Paper-wide results and their limitations: Clinical and demographic metadata were provided uncurated, with the amount varying by source and participant.

Compared with germline, V lacks 1 base and J lacks 7 bases; bases without a gene match: 1. From its cysteine to its phenylalanine, the CDR3 spans 13 amino acids. Only the CDR3 DNA stays, 39 bases, in frame from base 1. CDR1 is given as SGHNT and CDR2 as YYREEE, both from the germline V gene (reference sequence). TCRbeta CDR3 regions were amplified from genomic DNA using the immunoSEQ Assay, a bias-controlled multiplex PCR. In the paper's pipeline: Within the assay, amplification of reference gene primers was used to estimate how many nucleated cells each sample contained. To quantify the absolute abundance of each unique TCRbeta CDR3 rearrangement, sequence reads were collapsed and filtered. For each sample, productive Simpson clonality was calculated as the square root of Simpson's diversity index over productive rearrangements. TCRdb limited this immuneACCESS table to in-frame rearrangements with V and J called. A share of clones is missing; checked studies link under half to unresolved V genes, and the rest is unexplained. V, J and clone size were drawn from that table, and D and trimming were deduced from the DNA. The sample table records over 300,000 clones; 87% of these occur just once. The ten largest make up approximately 5% of the sample.

Participants in the prospective study were aged about 18 to 95 years, lived in 24 United States geographic areas, and enrolled through a virtual design. In the prospective study, participants were assigned to cohorts based on the clinical history participants reported in a screening survey and a study questionnaire. Recovered participants in ImmuneRACE Cohort 3 were defined by two consecutive negative NP/OP PCR tests, clearance by a healthcare professional, or resolution of symptoms. Mobile phlebotomists in the prospective study collected whole blood, serum and a nasopharyngeal or oropharyngeal swab from every participant. Over an approximately 2-month period, participants in the prospective study had the option of providing additional blood draws and questionnaires. Before DNA extraction, prospective study blood samples were shipped either frozen or at room temperature.

The sequenced sample consisted of PBMCs or T cells enriched from blood (not recorded which). The receptor's source is a woman in her twenties or thirties who had recovered from COVID-19. The sequence links TRBV5-4 to TRBJ1-1; the central 10 bases match TRBD1. DNA sequence: TGTGCCAGCAGCTTGCGGGACAGGGGTGAAGCTTTCTTT. It codes for CASSLRDRGEAFF.